One and the same sample provided the 32 T cell receptor beta chains below, sequenced in a study of T cell repertoires and Cas9 in healthy adults. Sequenced by immunoSEQ multiplex PCR; TCRdb stores in-frame clones only, minus some. Among approximately 22,000 clones listed, roughly 90% were seen once. Sequencing input: CD4+ effector T cells (CD127+, CD25-, CD137-, CD154-) from PBMCs; culture status not recorded. The receptors originated from a human donor in good health.

CDR3 amino acids: CASSLEAVGNTIYF. Written as DNA, the CDR3 is TGTGCCAGCAGCTTGGAGGCTGTTGGAAACACCATATATTTT. This chain connects TRBV5-5 to TRBJ1-3, with unresolved D. This CDR3 is 14 amino acids long. V lost 0 bases and J lost 3, with 7 bases in between. Per the germline V gene, CDR1 is SGHKS and CDR2 is YYEKEE (reference sequence).

This clone was observed once. The rearrangement uses TRBV5-4 and TRBJ1-2; D ambiguous. Germline CDR1 reads SGHNT; CDR2 reads YYREEE (reference sequence). Trimming took off 6 bases at V and 4 bases at J, with 22 bases between the two ends. The CDR3 is made up of 16 amino acids. CDR3 protein: CASKGNLPGKTYGYTF. Here the CDR3 DNA reads TGTGCCAGCAAAGGGAACTTACCAGGAAAGACCTATGGCTACACCTTC.

This clone appeared a single time. Here the CDR3 reads CASSLLPGVGYEQYV. The CDR3 DNA is TGTGCCAGCAGCTTACTGCCGGGAGTGGGTTACGAGCAGTACGTC. This chain uses TRBV7-2 with TRBJ2-7, with D possibly matching TRBD2 (6 bases). From germline, CDR1 is SGHTA and CDR2 FQGNSA. The V end was cut by 2 bases, the J end by 4 bases, with 15 bases between. The CDR3 spans 15 residues.

A few counts support this clone. The rearrangement uses TRBV6-1 and TRBJ2-7; TRBD2 agrees at 10 bases. Germline V CDR1 and CDR2: MNHNS, SASEGT. CDR3 length: 14 residues. V was clipped by 3 bases and J by 7 bases; unmatched bases: 6. The CDR3 loop is CASSDLAGAQEQYV. The DNA for the CDR3 is TGTGCCAGCAGTGACCTAGCGGGAGCTCAGGAGCAGTACGTC.

The CDR3 reads CASSRGTGTYNSPLHF. CDR3 nucleotide sequence: TGTGCCAGTAGTCGCGGGACAGGGACTTATAATTCACCCCTCCACTTT. This rearrangement joins TRBV19 to TRBJ1-6; 9 nucleotides match TRBD1. CDR3 length: 16 residues. Germline trimming cut 5 bases from V and 4 bases from J; bases unmatched to any gene: 6. Germline loops: CDR1 LNHDA, CDR2 SQIVND (reference sequence). The variable domain in full, completed from reference TRBV19 and TRBJ1-6, reads DGGITQSPKYLFRKEGQNVTLSCEQNLNHDAMYWYRQDPGQGLRLIYYSQIVNDFQKGDIAEGYSVSREKKESFPLTVTSAQKNPTAFYLCASSRGTGTYNSPLHFGNGTRLTVT.

The chain combines TRBV21-1 with TRBJ2-5; the D call TRBD2 from the table was never checked on the DNA. TRBV21-1 is described as a pseudogene. The CDR3 covers 19 residues. CDR3 region: CASSKAVGDQGNLQETQYF. The CDR3 DNA sequence: TGTGCCAGCAGCAAAGCGGTCGGGGATCAAGGCAATCTTCAAGAGACCCAGTACTTC.

This clone appeared a single time. This chain links TRBV5-4 with TRBJ2-3; 8 bases map to TRBD1. J lost 2 bases, V lost 4 bases, and 6 bases had no gene match. Per germline, CDR1 SGHNT and CDR2 YYREEE (reference sequence). The CDR3 length is 15 residues. In DNA form, the CDR3 reads TGTGCCAGCAGCCCGAGGGACAGGCTCACAGATACGCAGTATTTT. This sequence encodes CASSPRDRLTDTQYF.

The V and J genes are TRBV4-3 and TRBJ2-1; D is uncertain. Germline V gives CDR1 LGHNA, CDR2 YSLEER. The CDR3 is 13 residues long. The V gene lost 4 bases and the J gene lost 5 bases, with 9 bases spanning the gap. The CDR3 region is CASSLIFNNEQFF. CDR3 DNA: TGCGCCAGCAGCCTCATATTTAACAATGAGCAGTTCTTC.

The rearrangement uses TRBV21-1 and TRBJ2-7; TRBD1 reflects the table's D call only, with no check against the DNA. TRBV21-1 is reported as a pseudogene. The CDR3 contains 22 residues. The CDR3 coding sequence is TGTGCCAGCAGCAAAGGACAGGTAGGATTAAAGAGGATCCGAGGTTTCATCTACGAGCAGTACGTC. Translating gives CASSKGQVGLKRIRGFIYEQYV.

The V call is TRBV11-2, the J call TRBJ2-2; D possibly uses TRBD1 or TRBD2 (5 bases each). Germline-derived CDR1 and CDR2 are SGHAT and FQNNGV. The CDR3 spans 16 residues. V lost 1 base, J lost 4 bases, and 13 bases lay in between. The CDR3 DNA follows: TGTGCCAGCAGCTTAGCCGGGACCCTTACCACCGGGGAGCTGTTTTTT. Its translation is CASSLAGTLTTGELFF.

This chain joins TRBV18 and TRBJ1-6, with 7 bases that match TRBD1. Germline loops: CDR1 KGHSH, CDR2 LQKENI. This CDR3 spans 19 amino acids. The J segment lost 7 bases and the V segment lost 6 bases, leaving 21 bases of the junction unmatched. CDR3 nucleotide sequence: TGTGCCAGCTCCCTCTATGTCGGAGGGGGCCCGACTGGGAATTCACCCCTCCACTTT. The encoded protein is CASSLYVGGGPTGNSPLHF.

CDR3 in DNA: TGTGCCAGCAGCCGGGGACTCCCCGGAGATACGCAGTATTTT. Translation gives CASSRGLPGDTQYF. The genes are TRBV13 and TRBJ2-3, with D perhaps TRBD2 (6 bases). V gave up 5 bases and J gave up 5 bases, with 14 bases separating them. The CDR3 length is 14 residues. CDR1 and CDR2 from the germline V gene are PRHDT and FYEKMQ (reference sequence).

The chain has TRBV11-3 and TRBJ1-6, with a tentative D call TRBD1 (5 bases). Germline V gene lookup returns CDR1 SGHNT and CDR2 YENEEA. The CDR3 loop spans 16 amino acids. Trimming stripped 2 bases from V and 5 bases from J, with 13 bases between. This CDR3 reads CASSLLPGLDNSPLHF. The CDR3 DNA is TGTGCCAGCAGCTTACTCCCGGGACTAGATAATTCACCCCTCCACTTT.

This clone occurred a few times. The gene calls are TRBV19 and TRBJ1-1; no clear D gene. Trimming pared 7 bases from V and 4 bases from J, leaving 19 bases between. The CDR3 is 15 amino acids. Germline CDR1 LNHDA, CDR2 SQIVND (reference sequence). CDR3 amino acids: CASIPPWGVATEAFF. The CDR3 nucleotides are TGTGCCAGTATCCCCCCGTGGGGAGTGGCCACTGAAGCTTTCTTT.

The chain combines TRBV29-1 with TRBJ1-1; the match to TRBD1 covers 8 bases. V shed 2 bases, J shed 5 bases, and the junction held 10 bases outside the gene matches. The CDR3 contains 15 residues. CDR1 is SQVTM, CDR2 ANQGSEA, per germline. CDR3 coding DNA: TGCAGCGTTGAAAGAAGGACAGGGATTGGGACTGAAGCTTTCTTT. Amino acids: CSVERRTGIGTEAFF.

The rearrangement uses TRBV19 and TRBJ2-1; the match to TRBD1 covers 10 bases. This CDR3 has 15 amino acids. The junction had 9 bases not matched to a gene; V was cut back by 6 bases and J by 7 bases. CDR1 LNHDA and CDR2 SQIVND come from the germline V gene (reference sequence). The CDR3 protein is CASSKTGGVGNEQFF. The DNA of the CDR3 is TGTGCCAGTAGCAAGACAGGGGGCGTGGGGAATGAGCAGTTCTTC.

This chain connects TRBV7-2 to TRBJ1-2; D is ambiguous. The CDR3 spans 14 residues. V was trimmed by 6 bases and J by 2 bases, leaving 13 bases between them. Germline V lookup: CDR1 SGHTA, CDR2 FQGNSA. CDR3 coding DNA: TGTGCCAGCAGTCTCGTAAGATTGAACTATGGCTACACCTTC. Translated: CASSLVRLNYGYTF.

J is TRBJ1-1 and V is TRBV30, with D perhaps TRBD1 (5 bases). The ends were cut back, 3 bases at V and 1 base at J, with 9 bases in the middle. Looked up from germline, CDR1 is GTSNPN and CDR2 is SVGIG (reference sequence). The CDR3 has 13 residues. The CDR3 here is CAWSRTGNTEAFF. The CDR3 coding sequence is TGTGCCTGGAGCCGTACAGGGAACACTGAAGCTTTCTTT.

This chain joins TRBV10-1 and TRBJ2-7; 10 nucleotides match TRBD1. The V and J ends lost 7 bases and 2 bases, in that order; junction bases with no gene match: 17. This CDR3 has 18 residues. Germline V gives CDR1 WNHNN, CDR2 SYGVQD (reference sequence). The CDR3 here is CASIPRDRGPNSPYEQYF. The CDR3 nucleotides are TGCGCCAGCATCCCCCGGGACAGGGGTCCGAACTCCCCCTACGAGCAGTACTTC.

V gene TRBV10-3 combines with J gene TRBJ1-2, with 10 bases fitting TRBD1. Germline V gene sequence: CDR1 ENHRY, CDR2 SYGVKD. There are 15 residues in the CDR3. Losses at the gene ends were 6 bases for V and 1 base for J; bases not matched to a gene: 5. The CDR3 region is CAIRRQGADNYGYTF. As DNA, the CDR3 is TGTGCCATCAGAAGACAGGGGGCGGATAACTATGGCTACACCTTC.

The rearrangement joins TRBV9 to TRBJ1-5; D gene ambiguous. The V gene's germline CDR1 is SGDLS and CDR2 YYNGEE. V lost 0 bases and J 3 bases, leaving 10 bases between the germline ends. This CDR3 has 15 amino acids. The CDR3 here is CASSVEPSFNQPQHF. The CDR3 bases are TGTGCCAGCAGCGTAGAACCATCATTCAATCAGCCCCAGCATTTT.

This chain joins TRBV19 and TRBJ1-1, with D possibly TRBD1 on 5 matching bases. The V and J ends lost 6 bases and 4 bases respectively, with 9 bases between them. The CDR3 covers 12 residues. Germline assignment: CDR1 LNHDA and CDR2 SQIVND (reference sequence). The CDR3 region is CASSRVSTEAFF. The CDR3 bases are TGTGCCAGTAGCAGGGTTTCCACTGAAGCTTTCTTT.

The chain carries TRBV5-4 and TRBJ1-3; a possible D gene is TRBD1 (6 bases). This CDR3 has 15 amino acids. V lost 0 bases and J lost 6, with 13 bases in between. CDR1 and CDR2 from the germline V gene are SGHNT and YYREEE (reference sequence). The CDR3 region has the DNA TGTGCCAGCAGCTTGGAAACCGGGGGGCCAAACACCATATATTTT. Translation: CASSLETGGPNTIYF.

The rearrangement links TRBV7-9 to TRBJ1-2; tentatively, D is TRBD1 (5 bases). The germline V and J ends were trimmed by 2 bases and 7 bases, with 17 bases remaining between them. CDR1 SEHNR and CDR2 FQNEAQ come from the germline V gene (reference sequence). This CDR3 comprises 15 residues. The CDR3 DNA sequence: TGTGCCAGCAGCTTATCTCTGGAGTCGGGGGGTGGCTACACCTTC. Translated, it gives CASSLSLESGGGYTF.

The chain combines TRBV18 with TRBJ2-3, with D unresolved. The CDR3 runs to 12 residues. Trimming took off 5 bases at V and 0 bases at J, with 3 bases between the two ends. Germline V CDR1 and CDR2: KGHSH, LQKENI. This chain's CDR3 is CASSISTDTQYF. CDR3 bases: TGTGCCAGCTCAATTAGCACAGATACGCAGTATTTT. Looking up the rest from reference TRBV18 and TRBJ2-3 gives the full variable domain: NAGVMQNPRHLVRRRGQEARLRCSPMKGHSHVYWYRQLPEEGLKFMVYLQKENIIDESGMPKERFSAEFPKEGPSILRIQQVVRGDSAAYFCASSISTDTQYFGPGTRLTVL.

The V gene is TRBV5-1, the J gene TRBJ2-1; 10 bases are a match to TRBD1. Unmatched junction bases numbered 6, after V lost 1 base and J lost 5 bases. Germline V gene lookup returns CDR1 SGHRS and CDR2 YFSETQ. This CDR3 contains 16 residues. The CDR3 protein is CASSLSTGTGDNEQFF. The CDR3 DNA follows: TGCGCCAGCAGCTTGTCGACCGGGACAGGGGACAATGAGCAGTTCTTC. The full variable domain, with the rest looked up from reference TRBV5-1 and TRBJ2-1, is KAGVTQTPRYLIKTRGQQVTLSCSPISGHRSVSWYQQTPGQGLQFLFEYFSETQRNKGNFPGRFSGRQFSNSRSEMNVSTLELGDSALYLCASSLSTGTGDNEQFFGPGTRLTVL.

The chain has TRBV4-3 and TRBJ2-4; 7 bases are a match to TRBD2. Per germline, CDR1 LGHNA and CDR2 YSLEER. The CDR3 totals 17 residues. The trim removed 0 bases at V and 2 bases at J, leaving 7 bases unmatched. The CDR3 spells CASSQDLGGETKNIQYF. The CDR3 DNA follows: TGCGCCAGCAGCCAAGATCTTGGGGGGGAAACCAAAAACATTCAGTACTTC.

The V call is TRBV11-2, the J call TRBJ1-1, with 7 bases matching TRBD1. Germline V lookup: CDR1 SGHAT, CDR2 FQNNGV. CDR3 length: 15 amino acids. V dropped 4 bases and J dropped 3; count of bases not matched to a gene: 8. The CDR3 sequence is CASSSLGDRYTEAFF. The CDR3, as DNA: TGTGCCAGCAGCTCCCTCGGGGACAGATACACTGAAGCTTTCTTT.

The chain is built from TRBV6-1 and TRBJ1-2, with D unclear. Trimming left V 6 bases short and J 8 bases short, with 13 bases between. CDR3 length: 12 residues. Per the germline V gene, CDR1 is MNHNS and CDR2 is SASEGT. For the CDR3, the DNA is TGTGCCAGCAGCTCAGAGGACGGGGGCTACACCTTC. This encodes CASSSEDGGYTF.

This clone came up once. The gene calls are TRBV19 and TRBJ2-2; unclear D gene. Trimming shortened V by 5 bases and J by 4 bases, and 8 bases separated the two germline ends. The CDR3 totals 13 residues. The germline V gene has CDR1 LNHDA and CDR2 SQIVND (reference sequence). The CDR3 DNA sequence: TGTGCCAGTAGTGGCCGACTCACCGGGGAGCTGTTTTTT. Its translation: CASSGRLTGELFF. The whole variable domain, filled in from reference TRBV19 and TRBJ2-2, reads DGGITQSPKYLFRKEGQNVTLSCEQNLNHDAMYWYRQDPGQGLRLIYYSQIVNDFQKGDIAEGYSVSREKKESFPLTVTSAQKNPTAFYLCASSGRLTGELFFGEGSRLTVL.

This clone occurred a few times. This rearrangement joins TRBV7-9 to TRBJ2-2, with 7 bases aligning to TRBD2. The CDR3 loop spans 14 amino acids. V was pared by 11 bases and J by 2 bases, with 8 bases of the junction left unmatched. CDR1 is SEHNR, CDR2 FQNEAQ, per germline (reference sequence). The CDR3 loop is CALWDYKNTGELFF. The CDR3 bases are TGTGCCCTGTGGGACTACAAAAACACCGGGGAGCTGTTTTTT.

The V call is TRBV4-2, the J call TRBJ2-1; 14 bases are a match to TRBD2. The germline CDR1 and CDR2 sequences are LGHNA and YNFKEQ. The V gene end was trimmed by 4 bases and the J gene end by 5 bases; junction bases not matched to a gene: 1. The CDR3 spans 15 residues. The CDR3 region is CASSLTSGRDNEQFF. The CDR3 DNA follows: TGTGCCAGCAGCCTGACTAGCGGGAGGGACAATGAGCAGTTCTTC.